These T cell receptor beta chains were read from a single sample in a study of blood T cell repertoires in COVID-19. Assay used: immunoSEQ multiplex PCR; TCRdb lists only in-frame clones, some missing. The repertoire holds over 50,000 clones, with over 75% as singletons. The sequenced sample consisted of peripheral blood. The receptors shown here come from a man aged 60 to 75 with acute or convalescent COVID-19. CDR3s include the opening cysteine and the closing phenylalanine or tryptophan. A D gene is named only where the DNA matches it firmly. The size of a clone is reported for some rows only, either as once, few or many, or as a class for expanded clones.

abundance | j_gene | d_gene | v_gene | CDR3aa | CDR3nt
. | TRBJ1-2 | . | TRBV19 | CASSFGSEDGYTF | TGTGCCAGTAGTTTCGGGTCTGAGGATGGCTACACCTTC
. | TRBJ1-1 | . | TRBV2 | CASSLSPAEAFF | TGTGCCAGCAGTCTAAGTCCCGCTGAAGCTTTCTTT
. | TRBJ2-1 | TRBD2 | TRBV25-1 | CASSESKLADNNEQFF | TGTGCCAGCAGTGAATCGAAACTAGCGGATAACAATGAGCAGTTCTTC
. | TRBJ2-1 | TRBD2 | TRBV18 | CASSPRAIAGATEQFF | TGTGCCAGCTCACCACGAGCAATAGCGGGGGCCACCGAACAGTTCTTC
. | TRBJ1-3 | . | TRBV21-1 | CASSKTGTGGLNTIYF | TGTGCCAGCAGCAAAACCGGGACAGGGGGCCTAAACACCATATATTTT
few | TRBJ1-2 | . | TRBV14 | CASSPRPPGLGGYTF | TGTGCCAGCAGCCCACGACCTCCGGGACTGGGGGGCTACACCTTC
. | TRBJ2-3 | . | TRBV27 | CASRPKGLPMWDTQYF | TGTGCCAGCAGGCCTAAGGGGCTACCCATGTGGGATACGCAGTATTTT
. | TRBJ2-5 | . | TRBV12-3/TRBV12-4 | CASSPDRRTQYF | TGTGCCAGCAGTCCGGACAGACGAACCCAGTACTTC
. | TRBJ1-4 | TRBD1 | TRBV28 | CASSLPGQTEKLFF | TGTGCCAGCAGTCTACCGGGACAGACTGAAAAACTGTTTTTT
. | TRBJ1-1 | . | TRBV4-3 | CASSQDTRSPNTEAFF | TGCGCCAGCAGCCAAGATACGAGGAGCCCGAACACTGAAGCTTTCTTT
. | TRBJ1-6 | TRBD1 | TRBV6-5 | CASSAQGPRSPLHF | TGTGCCAGCAGCGCACAGGGGCCTCGTTCACCCCTCCACTTT
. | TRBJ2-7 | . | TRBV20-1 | CSASGDHEQYF | TGCAGTGCTAGCGGGGATCACGAGCAGTACTTC
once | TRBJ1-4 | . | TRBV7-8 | CASSFVPGGNEKLFF | TGTGCCAGCAGCTTTGTCCCGGGGGGCAATGAAAAACTGTTTTTT
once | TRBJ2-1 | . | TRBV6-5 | CASTYGGLGYNEQFF | TGTGCCAGCACCTACGGGGGATTGGGGTACAATGAGCAGTTCTTC
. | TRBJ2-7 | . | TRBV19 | CASRRSGEVNEQYF | TGTGCCAGTAGAAGGTCGGGGGAAGTGAACGAGCAGTACTTC
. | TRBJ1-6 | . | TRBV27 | CASSRGSGLESPLHF | TGTGCCAGCAGTAGGGGATCTGGGTTGGAGTCACCCCTCCACTTT
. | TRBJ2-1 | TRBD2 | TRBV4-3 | CASSQWTSGGNNEQFF | TGCGCCAGCAGCCAATGGACTAGCGGGGGGAACAATGAGCAGTTCTTC
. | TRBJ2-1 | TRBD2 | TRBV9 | CASSALSGGAYEQFF | TGTGCCAGCAGCGCATTAAGCGGGGGGGCCTATGAGCAGTTCTTC
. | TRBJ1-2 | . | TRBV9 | CASSVSEIHYGYTF | TGTGCCAGCAGCGTATCAGAAATACACTATGGCTACACCTTC
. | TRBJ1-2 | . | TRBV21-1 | CASTLPGQPVSGYTF | TGTGCCAGCACCCTACCGGGACAGCCAGTCTCTGGCTACACCTTC
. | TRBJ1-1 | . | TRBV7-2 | CASSVPGAYEAFF | TGTGCCAGCAGCGTCCCTGGGGCTTATGAAGCTTTCTTT
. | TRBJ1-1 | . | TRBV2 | CASSPTIQRNTEAFF | TGTGCCAGCAGCCCCACAATCCAAAGGAACACTGAAGCTTTCTTT
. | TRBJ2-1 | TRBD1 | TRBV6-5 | CASSSSGTGFNEQFF | TGTGCCAGCAGTTCCTCCGGGACAGGGTTCAATGAGCAGTTCTTC
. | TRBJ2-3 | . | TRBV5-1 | CASSLQTGSDTDTQYF | TGCGCCAGCAGCTTGCAGACCGGGTCTGACACAGATACGCAGTATTTT
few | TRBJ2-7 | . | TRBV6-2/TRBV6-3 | CASSPLRALPYEQYF | TGTGCCAGCAGTCCATTACGCGCTCTACCCTACGAGCAGTACTTC
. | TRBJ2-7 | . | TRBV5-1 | CASSFGAGWVDEQYF | TGCGCCAGCAGCTTCGGGGCGGGGTGGGTCGACGAGCAGTACTTC
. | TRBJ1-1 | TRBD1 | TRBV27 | CASSISNYGQGGTEAFF | TGTGCCAGCAGTATATCTAATTATGGACAGGGAGGTACTGAAGCTTTCTTT
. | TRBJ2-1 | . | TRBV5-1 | CASSLVGGSYNEQFF | TGCGCCAGCAGCTTGGTGGGGGGCTCCTACAATGAGCAGTTCTTC
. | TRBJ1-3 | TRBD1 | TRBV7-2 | CASSLEGQGIGNTIYF | TGTGCCAGCAGCTTAGAGGGACAGGGGATTGGAAACACCATATATTTT
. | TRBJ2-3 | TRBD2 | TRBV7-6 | CASSGLASTDTQYF | TGTGCCAGCAGCGGACTAGCAAGCACAGATACGCAGTATTTT
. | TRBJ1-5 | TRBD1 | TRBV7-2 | CASSLGTGHSNQPQHF | TGTGCCAGCAGCCTCGGGACAGGACATAGCAATCAGCCCCAGCATTTT
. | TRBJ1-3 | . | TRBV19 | CASTNRAGNTIYF | TGTGCCAGTACAAACAGGGCTGGAAACACCATATATTTT
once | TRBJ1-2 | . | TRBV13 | CASSRGYGYTF | TGTGCCAGCAGTCGGGGATATGGCTACACCTTC
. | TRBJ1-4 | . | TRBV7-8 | CASSLSGNNEKLFF | TGTGCCAGCAGTCTGTCGGGAAATAATGAAAAACTGTTTTTT
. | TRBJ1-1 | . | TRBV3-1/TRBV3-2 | CASSNQSNTEAFF | TGTGCCAGCAGCAACCAAAGCAACACTGAAGCTTTCTTT
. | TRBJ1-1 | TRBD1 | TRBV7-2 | CASSSGQGTEAFF | TGTGCCAGCAGCTCGGGACAGGGCACTGAAGCTTTCTTT
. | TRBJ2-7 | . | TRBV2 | CASGPGTPPEQYF | TGTGCCAGCGGTCCGGGAACTCCCCCCGAGCAGTACTTC
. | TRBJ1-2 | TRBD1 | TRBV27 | CASSFRQGNGYTF | TGTGCCAGCAGTTTCAGACAGGGCAATGGCTACACCTTC
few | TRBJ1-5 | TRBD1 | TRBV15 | CATSRDPGGNQPQHF | TGTGCCACCAGCAGAGATCCAGGGGGGAATCAGCCCCAGCATTTT
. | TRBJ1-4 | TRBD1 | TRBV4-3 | CASSLGTGGQEKLFF | TGCGCCAGCAGCCTAGGGACAGGGGGCCAGGAAAAACTGTTTTTT
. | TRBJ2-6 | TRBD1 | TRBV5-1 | CASRLDRGTAGANVLTF | TGCGCCAGCAGACTAGACAGGGGAACAGCTGGGGCCAACGTCCTGACTTTC
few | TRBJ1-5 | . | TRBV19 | CASRAGPISNQPQHF | TGTGCCAGTAGGGCGGGACCCATTAGCAATCAGCCCCAGCATTTT
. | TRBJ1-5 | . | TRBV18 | CASSPNGANQPQHF | TGTGCCAGCTCACCAAATGGGGCCAATCAGCCCCAGCATTTT
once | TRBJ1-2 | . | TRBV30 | CAWSVYRVNGYTF | TGTGCCTGGAGTGTGTACAGGGTTAATGGCTACACCTTC
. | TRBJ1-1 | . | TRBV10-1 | CASSPGVSTEAFF | TGCGCCAGCAGCCCAGGGGTGAGCACTGAAGCTTTCTTT
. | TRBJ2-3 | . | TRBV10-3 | CAISDAVTDTQYF | TGTGCCATCAGTGATGCAGTCACAGATACGCAGTATTTT